Listed here are 14 T cell receptor beta chains from one sample, sequenced in a study of persistence of HIV-infected CD4 T cells. The immunoSEQ assay was version 4, run in survey mode. Clones were sequenced by immunoSEQ multiplex PCR, and TCRdb holds only the in-frame ones, with some missing. The sample yields fewer than 40,000 clones, about four fifths seen once. Their antigen targets remain unknown. Lysates of CMV-infected fibroblasts at approximately 9.4 ug/mL stimulated these cells. Memory cells lacking CD40L and CD69 with high CD45RO were sorted. This specimen was CD4+ T cells sorted from PBMCs after approximately 19-hour stimulation, taken from a patient who received antiretroviral therapy. Every receptor here comes from an adult woman with HIV who was CMV-seropositive.

The CDR3 DNA is TGTGCCAGCTCGCCTCCTGGGACGGGTCAGGAACAGTTCTTC. This translates into CASSPPGTGQEQFF. The V gene is TRBV18, the J gene TRBJ2-1; D is possibly TRBD1 or TRBD2 (5 bases each). CDR1 is KGHSH, CDR2 LQKENI, per germline. V gave up 6 bases and J gave up 13 bases, with 22 bases separating them. The CDR3 extends over 14 amino acids.

The chain has TRBV15 and TRBJ1-1; D not certain. This CDR3 is 14 amino acids long. The germline V gene has CDR1 LNHNV and CDR2 YYDKDF (reference sequence). Trimming took 4 bases from V and 6 from J, leaving 15 bases between them. This chain's CDR3 is CATSNAAGSPEAFF. The CDR3 nucleotides are TGTGCCACCAGCAATGCCGCAGGATCCCCTGAAGCTTTCTTT.

This clone was detected only a few times. DNA for the CDR3: TGCGCCAGCAGCCAAGTGCTCCGGACTAGAGTTCCGTTTACCTACGAGCAGTACTTC. Translated, it gives CASSQVLRTRVPFTYEQYF. J is TRBJ2-7 and V is TRBV4-1; 7 nucleotides align to TRBD2. The CDR3 extends over 19 amino acids. The germline V gene has CDR1 MGHRA and CDR2 YSYEKL. With 1 base clipped from V and 2 bases from J, the junction kept 17 bases outside the gene matches.

A single count supports this clone. V gene TRBV9 combines with J gene TRBJ2-1; tentative D call: TRBD2 (6 bases). The length of the CDR3 is 15 residues. With 1 base removed from V and 1 base from J, the gap between germline ends came to 9 bases. Germline CDR1 reads SGDLS; CDR2 reads YYNGEE. The CDR3 sequence: CASSVSEGSYNEQFF. In DNA form, the CDR3 reads TGTGCCAGCAGCGTATCGGAGGGGTCCTACAATGAGCAGTTCTTC. The full variable domain, its missing parts supplied by reference TRBV9 and TRBJ2-1, is DSGVTQTPKHLITATGQRVTLRCSPRSGDLSVYWYQQSLDQGLQFLIQYYNGEERAKGNILERFSAQQFPDLHSELNLSSLELGDSALYFCASSVSEGSYNEQFFGPGTRLTVL.

In this sample, this clone turned up a few times. V is TRBV3-1 (or the pseudogene TRBV3-2) and J is TRBJ1-2; D unclear. Per the germline V gene, CDR1 is LGHDT and CDR2 is YNNKEL (reference sequence). The V end lost 5 bases, the J end lost 8 bases, and 9 bases lay between the germline ends. The CDR3 is 11 amino acids. This chain's CDR3 is CASSGARGYTF. CDR3 DNA sequence: TGTGCCAGCAGCGGCGCGAGGGGCTACACCTTC.

The V gene is TRBV3-1 (or the pseudogene TRBV3-2), the J gene TRBJ2-5, with 9 bases matching TRBD2. Germline lookup yields CDR1 LGHDT and CDR2 YNNKEL (reference sequence). The CDR3 is made up of 15 amino acids. The junction had 5 bases not matched to a gene; V was cut back by 1 base and J by 5 bases. For the CDR3, the DNA is TGTGCCAGCAGCCAAGGGGAAGCGGGGGGTGAGACCCAGTACTTC. Translation gives CASSQGEAGGETQYF.

The V call is TRBV6-5, the J call TRBJ2-7, with D possibly TRBD2 on 6 matching bases. V was cut by 0 bases and J by 4 bases, with 16 bases left in between. CDR3 length equals 16 residues. The V gene's germline CDR1 is MNHEY and CDR2 SVGAGI. The CDR3 reads CASSYSFREKQYEQYF. The CDR3 DNA sequence: TGTGCCAGCAGTTACTCCTTCCGGGAGAAACAGTACGAGCAGTACTTC.

The chain uses TRBV24-1 and TRBJ1-2; D is possibly TRBD1 (5 bases). Germline assignment: CDR1 KGHDR and CDR2 SFDVKD. The CDR3 loop spans 13 amino acids. CDR3 region: CVTAGGAGSGYTF. DNA of the CDR3: TGTGTCACAGCGGGTGGGGCAGGAAGTGGCTACACCTTC.

Details on this clone: Other nucleotide sequences in the sample specify the same CDR3. The chain uses TRBV29-1 and TRBJ1-1; D is ambiguous. V lost 4 bases and J lost 1, with 4 bases in between. This CDR3 region has 11 residues. From germline, CDR1 is SQVTM and CDR2 ANQGSEA. CDR3 nucleotide sequence: TGCAGCGTTGGAGAGAACACTGAAGCTTTCTTT. Translating gives CSVGENTEAFF.

This clone was recorded a few times. This sequence joins TRBV21-1 and TRBJ1-6; TRBD1, the table's D call, was not compared with the DNA. TRBV21-1 is flagged as a pseudogene. The CDR3 loop spans 19 amino acids. DNA for the CDR3: TGTGCCAGCCGCGCCCGGGACAGGGTGCTGAGCTCCTATAATTCACCCCTCCACTTT. It translates to CASRARDRVLSSYNSPLHF.

The V call is TRBV27, the J call TRBJ1-3, with D perhaps matching TRBD1 (6 bases). V was cut by 6 bases and J by 2 bases, with 11 bases left in between. The germline gives CDR1 MNHEY, CDR2 SMNVEV (reference sequence). CDR3 length: 14 residues. The CDR3 coding sequence is TGTGCCAGCAGACCTCCAGGGGCTGGAAACACCATATATTTT. Protein product: CASRPPGAGNTIYF.

The rearrangement links TRBV28 to TRBJ2-6, with 9 nucleotides matching TRBD1. The V gene end was trimmed by 7 bases and the J gene end by 3 bases; junction bases not matched to a gene: 7. Germline V gene lookup returns CDR1 MDHEN and CDR2 SYDVKM. This CDR3 is 16 amino acids long. The CDR3 DNA is TGTGCCAGCACCTCACAGGGGGCGTTTGGGGCCAACGTCCTGACTTTC. It is translated as CASTSQGAFGANVLTF.

CDR3 DNA: TGTGCCAGCAGCCAATACGGGGGCTATGATAGCAATCAGCCCCAGCATTTT. Its translation is CASSQYGGYDSNQPQHF. This chain joins TRBV7-2 and TRBJ1-5; D might be TRBD1 (6 bases). The CDR3 extends over 17 amino acids. Germline V lookup: CDR1 SGHTA, CDR2 FQGNSA. V gave up 5 bases and J gave up 0 bases, with 17 bases separating them.

This clone was counted between two and nine times. The chain links TRBV30 to TRBJ1-2, with a tentative D call TRBD1 (6 bases). Germline V lookup: CDR1 GTSNPN, CDR2 SVGIG (reference sequence). The CDR3 runs to 13 residues. Trimming pared 7 bases from V and 4 bases from J, leaving 16 bases between. The CDR3: CASPGKGGYGYTF. Here the CDR3 DNA reads TGTGCCTCCCCAGGGAAGGGGGGCTATGGCTACACCTTC.